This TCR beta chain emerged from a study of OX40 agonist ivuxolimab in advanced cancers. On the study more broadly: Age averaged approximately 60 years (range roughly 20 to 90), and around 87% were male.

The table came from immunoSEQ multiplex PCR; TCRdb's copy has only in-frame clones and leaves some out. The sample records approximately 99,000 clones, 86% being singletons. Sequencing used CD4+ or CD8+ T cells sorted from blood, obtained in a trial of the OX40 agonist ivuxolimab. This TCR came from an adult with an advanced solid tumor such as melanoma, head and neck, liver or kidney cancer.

The CDR3 DNA is TGTGCCAGTATGGACAGGGGCAATCAGCCCCAGCATTTT. It encodes CASMDRGNQPQHF. The chain uses TRBV19 and TRBJ1-5, with TRBD1 matching over 8 bases. Per germline, CDR1 LNHDA and CDR2 SQIVND (reference sequence). Trimming removed 7 bases from V and 2 bases from J; junction bases left unmatched: 1. CDR3 length: 13 residues.